This T cell receptor beta chain emerged from a study of T cell repertoires in cytomegalovirus infection. The wider study: Both CMV infection and a matching HLA type were indicated by public TCR beta signatures.

In the case of this clonotype: Its antigen is undetermined. One end of the junction varies from germline; a read error may be responsible.

TCRdb re-derived calls from the reads in MiXCR, one entry per CDR3 protein. The top ten clones hold roughly 5% of a sample with approximately 180,000 distinct CDR3 sequences, about a tenth of them seen once. The study's findings and limits: In two of eight donors, the top clonotype was HLA-C-restricted CMV-specific. The cumulative frequency of public TCR beta families identified carriers of CMV plus the relevant HLA.

Germline CDR1 is MNHEY and CDR2 is SVGEGT. This CDR3 comprises 14 residues. Source material: PBMCs. This clonotype was sampled from a human donor in good health (CMV status not recorded). Some clones in this sample may be carry-over from other donors' samples. The chain carries TRBV6-2 or TRBV6-3 and TRBJ2-1; perhaps D is TRBD1 or TRBD2 (5 bases each). Here the CDR3 DNA reads TGTGCCAGGAGGGGACCCGATACCACAGGCCCTGGGGTCTTC. Amino acids: CARRGPDTTGPGVF.